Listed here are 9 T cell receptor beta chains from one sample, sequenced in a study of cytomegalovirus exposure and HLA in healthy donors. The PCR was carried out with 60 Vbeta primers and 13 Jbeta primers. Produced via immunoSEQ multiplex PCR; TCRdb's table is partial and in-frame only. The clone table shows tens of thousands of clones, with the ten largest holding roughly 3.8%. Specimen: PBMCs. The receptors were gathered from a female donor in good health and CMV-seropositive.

Written as DNA, the CDR3 is TGTGCCAGCACGGGACAGGGCGGTTTCGAGGGATACTTC. Amino acids: CASTGQGGFEGYF. The chain is built from TRBV18 and TRBJ2-7; 9 bases agree with TRBD1. The CDR3 runs 13 residues. Per germline, CDR1 KGHSH and CDR2 LQKENI. The ends lost 8 bases at V and 13 bases at J; junction bases unmatched: 15.

The CDR3 coding sequence is TGTGCCAGCAGCGTAGAACTAGCGGCCTACAATGAGCAGTTCTTC. Its translation is CASSVELAAYNEQFF. The chain employs TRBV9 and TRBJ2-1, with 8 bases matching TRBD2. The CDR3 loop spans 15 amino acids. J gave up 2 bases and V 0 bases, and 1 base lay outside the gene matches. From germline, CDR1 is SGDLS and CDR2 YYNGEE. Combining the CDR3 with reference TRBV9 and TRBJ2-1 gives the whole variable domain DSGVTQTPKHLITATGQRVTLRCSPRSGDLSVYWYQQSLDQGLQFLIQYYNGEERAKGNILERFSAQQFPDLHSELNLSSLELGDSALYFCASSVELAAYNEQFFGPGTRLTVL.

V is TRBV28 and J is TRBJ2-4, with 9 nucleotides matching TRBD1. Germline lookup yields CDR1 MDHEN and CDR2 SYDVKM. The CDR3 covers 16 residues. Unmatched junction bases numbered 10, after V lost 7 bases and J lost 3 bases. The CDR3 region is CASKAGTGWGKNIQYF. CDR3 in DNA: TGTGCCAGCAAAGCCGGGACAGGGTGGGGCAAAAACATTCAGTACTTC.

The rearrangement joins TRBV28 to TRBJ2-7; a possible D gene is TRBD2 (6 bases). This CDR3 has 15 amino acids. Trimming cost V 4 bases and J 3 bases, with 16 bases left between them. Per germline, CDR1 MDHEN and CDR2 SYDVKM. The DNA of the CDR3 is TGTGCCAGCAGTTCCGGGACTTGGTGGAGCTACGAGCAGTACTTC. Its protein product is CASSSGTWWSYEQYF. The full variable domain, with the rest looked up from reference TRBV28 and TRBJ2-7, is DVKVTQSSRYLVKRTGEKVFLECVQDMDHENMFWYRQDPGLGLRLIYFSYDVKMKEKGDIPEGYSVSREKKERFSLILESASTNQTSMYLCASSSGTWWSYEQYFGPGTRLTVT.

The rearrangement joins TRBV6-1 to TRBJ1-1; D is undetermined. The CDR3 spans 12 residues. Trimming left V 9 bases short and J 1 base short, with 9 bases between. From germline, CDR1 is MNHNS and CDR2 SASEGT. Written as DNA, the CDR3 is TGTGCCAGTATCAGGTCGAACACTGAAGCTTTCTTT. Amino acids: CASIRSNTEAFF.

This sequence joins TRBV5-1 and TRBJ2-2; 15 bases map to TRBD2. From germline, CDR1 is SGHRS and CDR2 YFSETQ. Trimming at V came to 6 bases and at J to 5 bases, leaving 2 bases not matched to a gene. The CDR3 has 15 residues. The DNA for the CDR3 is TGCGCCAGCACGGGACTAGCGGGAGGAACCGGGGAGCTGTTTTTT. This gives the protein CASTGLAGGTGELFF.

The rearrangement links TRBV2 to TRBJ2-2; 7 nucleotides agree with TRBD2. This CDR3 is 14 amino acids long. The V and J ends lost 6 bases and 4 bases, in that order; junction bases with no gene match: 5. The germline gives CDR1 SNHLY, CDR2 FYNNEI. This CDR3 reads CASRLLAATGELFF. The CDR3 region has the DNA TGTGCCAGCAGGCTCCTAGCGGCCACCGGGGAGCTGTTTTTT.

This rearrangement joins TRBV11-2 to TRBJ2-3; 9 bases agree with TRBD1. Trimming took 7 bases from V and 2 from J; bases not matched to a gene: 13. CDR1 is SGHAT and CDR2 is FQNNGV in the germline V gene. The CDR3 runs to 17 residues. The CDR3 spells CASILGDRVIHTDTQYF. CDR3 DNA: TGTGCCAGCATCCTGGGGGACAGGGTAATCCACACAGATACGCAGTATTTT.

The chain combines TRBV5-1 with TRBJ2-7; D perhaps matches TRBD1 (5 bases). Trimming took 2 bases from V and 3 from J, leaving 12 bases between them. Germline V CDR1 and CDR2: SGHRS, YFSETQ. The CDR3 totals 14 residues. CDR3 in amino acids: CASSFDRGFYEQYF. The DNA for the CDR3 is TGCGCCAGCAGCTTTGATAGGGGCTTCTACGAGCAGTACTTC.